This T cell receptor (beta chain) is drawn from a study of PD-1 blockade in classical Hodgkin lymphoma. This clone was recorded a few times. Clones were read by immunoSEQ multiplex PCR, and TCRdb kept only the in-frame ones, dropping some. This table has almost 85,000 clones, about 89% appearing once. Each and every patient relapsed after autologous stem cell transplantation, and patients got differing brentuximab vedotin exposure. This specimen consisted of peripheral blood mononuclear cells (PBMCs), obtained at baseline. This TCR was sampled from a human donor with classical Hodgkin lymphoma.

CDR3 DNA sequence: TGTGCCAGTAGTATCGGCGGGAGTACGTACGAGCAGTACTTC. Protein sequence: CASSIGGSTYEQYF. The chain uses TRBV19 and TRBJ2-7, with TRBD2 identical over 7 bases. The CDR3 has 14 amino acids. Germline CDR1 is LNHDA and CDR2 is SQIVND (reference sequence). The V and J ends lost 3 bases and 4 bases, in that order; junction bases with no gene match: 6.